A single sample gave rise to the 11 T cell receptor beta chains below, sequenced in a study of regulatory T cells in long-lasting Graves disease. The time point was: persistent/refractory GD, antithyroid drugs over 5 years with positive TRAb. Making the TCR library involved RNA that had been extracted from PBMCs. Construction of the TCR beta libraries employed iRepertoire HTBI primers in conjunction with Arm-PCR of CDR3 regions. TCRdb ran MiXCR on the multiplex PCR reads and lists one entry per CDR3 protein. The table lists some 470,000 distinct CDR3 sequences, 20% to 25% of them singletons. The sequenced sample was peripheral blood mononuclear cells (PBMCs), obtained when the disease was refractory, from a patient treated with antithyroid drugs. The source of these receptors is a female donor with Graves disease.

This chain connects TRBV5-1 to TRBJ2-7; 9 bases align to TRBD1. Germline V gene lookup returns CDR1 SGHRS and CDR2 YFSETQ. The CDR3 contains 16 residues. Trimming took 3 bases from V and 5 from J; bases not matched to a gene: 12. CDR3 sequence (DNA): TGCGCCAGCAGCTCGGGATGGGACAGGGTAGTCCACGAGCAGTACTTC. This encodes CASSSGWDRVVHEQYF.

This clonotype was detected many times. The chain links TRBV2 to TRBJ2-4; D remains ambiguous. Trimming took 8 bases from V and 0 from J, leaving 11 bases between them. This CDR3 is built from 14 residues. Germline V lookup: CDR1 SNHLY, CDR2 FYNNEI. The DNA of the CDR3 is TGTGCCAGCGAAGCAGCCCTAGCCAAAAACATTCAGTACTTC. Its protein is CASEAALAKNIQYF.

There are a few counts of this clonotype. The V call is TRBV6-1, the J call TRBJ2-2; D not resolved. Germline V gene lookup returns CDR1 MNHNS and CDR2 SASEGT. The CDR3 is 16 amino acids. Trimming stripped 5 bases from V and 6 bases from J, with 19 bases between. The CDR3 DNA reads as TGTGCCAGCAGTCCCCATGGTGGCCATATGGCCGGGGAGCTGTTTTTT. The encoded protein is CASSPHGGHMAGELFF.

This clonotype has a handful of counts. The CDR3 sequence: CASGLTGIYEQFF. CDR3 bases: TGTGCTAGTGGTTTGACAGGGATCTATGAGCAGTTCTTC. This chain uses TRBV12-5 with TRBJ2-1, with D perhaps TRBD1 (6 bases). The germline V gene has CDR1 LGHNT and CDR2 FRNRAP. The V gene lost 2 bases and the J gene lost 8 bases, with 10 bases spanning the gap. This CDR3 has 13 amino acids.

The chain carries TRBV6-5 and TRBJ2-2, with D hard to call. The CDR3 is 14 residues long. In germline, CDR1 is MNHEY, CDR2 SVGAGI. V gave up 0 bases and J gave up 1 base, with 3 bases separating them. CDR3 DNA: TGTGCCAGCAGTTACTCGGTGAACACCGGGGAGCTGTTTTTT. Translation gives CASSYSVNTGELFF.

A note on this clonotype: A much larger clone is a single base away; this may be a read error. The rearrangement uses TRBV28 and TRBJ2-7; 7 bases agree with TRBD1. V was pared by 9 bases and J by 1 base, with 6 bases of the junction left unmatched. Germline V gene sequence: CDR1 MDHEN, CDR2 SYDVKM. The CDR3 contains 13 residues. CDR3 DNA sequence: TGTGCCAGTATGACAGGGAATTCCTACGAGCAGTACTTC. This gives the protein CASMTGNSYEQYF.

Details on this clonotype: One junction end does not reproduce the germline sequence, and a read error may be involved. The chain has TRBV20-1 and TRBJ1-3; no reliable D call. The CDR3 is 13 amino acids. Looked up from germline, CDR1 is DFQATT and CDR2 is SNEGSKA (reference sequence). CDR3 sequence: CNARGGNGNTIYF. CDR3 DNA sequence: TGCAATGCTAGAGGAGGAAATGGAAACACCATATATTTT.

This chain uses TRBV5-1 with TRBJ1-6; 7 bases line up with TRBD1. Germline values: CDR1 SGHRS, CDR2 YFSETQ. The CDR3 is 14 amino acids. V gave up 2 bases and J gave up 9 bases; unmatched junction bases: 5. CDR3 loop: CASSLTGDSSPLHF. CDR3 bases: TGCGCCAGCAGCTTAACAGGGGATAGTTCACCCCTCCACTTT.

The chain links TRBV12-3 or TRBV12-4 to TRBJ2-2; D is undetermined. V lost 3 bases, J lost 3 bases, and 8 bases lay in between. The CDR3 sequence is 14 residues long. The CDR3 sequence is CASSFGQDTGELFF. In nucleotides, the CDR3 is TGTGCCAGCAGTTTTGGGCAGGACACCGGGGAGCTGTTTTTT.

This clonotype was seen many times. The gene calls are TRBV3-1 and TRBJ2-5, with D tentatively TRBD2 (6 bases). V lost 5 bases and J 2 bases, leaving 12 bases between the germline ends. Germline CDR1 reads LGHDT; CDR2 reads YNNKEL (reference sequence). The CDR3 has 14 amino acids. The CDR3 spells CASSSRGPQETQYF. CDR3 nucleotides: TGTGCCAGCAGCTCGCGGGGACCTCAAGAGACCCAGTACTTC.

In its sample, this clonotype was seen many times. The rearrangement links TRBV12-3 or TRBV12-4 to TRBJ2-7; 7 positions agree with TRBD1. CDR3 length equals 14 residues. Losses at the gene ends were 6 bases for V and 0 bases for J; bases not matched to a gene: 5. DNA of the CDR3: TGTGCCAGCAGATTACAGGGGATCTCCTACGAGCAGTACTTC. It translates to CASRLQGISYEQYF.